This TCR beta chain was recorded in a study of shared clonotypes between healthy human individuals. The wider study: Per donor, three plates held CD4 naive cells, three held CD4 memory, two held CD8 naive and one held CD8 memory.

Study-level points and caveats: Clonotype sharing among donors was thought likely to change with sequencing depth.

A note on this clone: Its specificity is unknown.

Germline CDR1 reads SGHNT; CDR2 reads YYREEE (reference sequence). Trimming removed 5 bases from V and 1 base from J; junction bases left unmatched: 9. This CDR3 is 16 amino acids long. Profiled with immunoSEQ multiplex PCR; TCRdb holds only in-frame clones, not every one. The data hold about 690,000 clones, with around 90% observed a single time. This sequence joins TRBV5-4 and TRBJ2-5, with 9 bases matching TRBD2. Specimen: memory CD8+ T cells from PBMCs. Subset described: CD45RO+ cells pooled with CCR7-negative TemRA cells. This clonotype originated in a young man in good health. Some clones in this sample may be carry-over from other donors' samples. This chain's CDR3 is CASSSPGLALQETQYF. The CDR3 DNA sequence: TGTGCCAGCAGTTCACCGGGACTAGCTCTCCAAGAGACCCAGTACTTC.